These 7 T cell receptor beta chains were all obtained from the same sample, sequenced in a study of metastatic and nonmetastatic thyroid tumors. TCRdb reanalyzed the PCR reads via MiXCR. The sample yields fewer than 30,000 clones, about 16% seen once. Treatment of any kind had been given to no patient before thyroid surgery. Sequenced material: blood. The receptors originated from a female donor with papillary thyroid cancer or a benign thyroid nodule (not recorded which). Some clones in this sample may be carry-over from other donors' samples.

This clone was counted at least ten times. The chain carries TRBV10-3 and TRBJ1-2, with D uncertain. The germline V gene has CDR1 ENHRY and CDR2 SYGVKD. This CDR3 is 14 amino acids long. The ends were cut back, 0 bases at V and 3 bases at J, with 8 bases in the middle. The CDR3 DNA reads TGTGCCATCAGTGAGTCGGTCGGATACTATGGCTACACCTTC. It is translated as CAISESVGYYGYTF.

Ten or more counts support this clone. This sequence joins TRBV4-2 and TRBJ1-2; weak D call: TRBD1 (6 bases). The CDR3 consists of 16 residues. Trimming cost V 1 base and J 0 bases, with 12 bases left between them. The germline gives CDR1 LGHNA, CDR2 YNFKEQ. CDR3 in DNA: TGTGCCAGCAGCCAAGGCAGGGACACTACTAACTATGGCTACACCTTC. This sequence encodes CASSQGRDTTNYGYTF.

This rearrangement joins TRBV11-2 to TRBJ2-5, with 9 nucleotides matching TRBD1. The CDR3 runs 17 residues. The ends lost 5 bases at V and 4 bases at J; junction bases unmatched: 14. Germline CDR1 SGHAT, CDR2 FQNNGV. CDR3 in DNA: TGTGCCAGCAGCCAGGGGCTAACAGGGGGCGGGGTAGAGACCCAGTACTTC. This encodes CASSQGLTGGGVETQYF.

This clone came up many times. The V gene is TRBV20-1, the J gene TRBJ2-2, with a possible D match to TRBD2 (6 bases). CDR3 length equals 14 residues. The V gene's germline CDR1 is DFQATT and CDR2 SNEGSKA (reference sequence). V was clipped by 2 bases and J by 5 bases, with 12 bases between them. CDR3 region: CSARPGLGTGELFF. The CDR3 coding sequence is TGCAGTGCTAGACCGGGACTGGGGACCGGGGAGCTGTTTTTT.

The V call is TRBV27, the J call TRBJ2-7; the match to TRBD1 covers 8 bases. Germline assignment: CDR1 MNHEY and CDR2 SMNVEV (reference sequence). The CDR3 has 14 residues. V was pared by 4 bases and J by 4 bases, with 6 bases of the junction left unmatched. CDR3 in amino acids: CASSSGQVTYEQYF. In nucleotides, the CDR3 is TGTGCCAGCAGTTCGGGACAGGTAACATACGAGCAGTACTTC.

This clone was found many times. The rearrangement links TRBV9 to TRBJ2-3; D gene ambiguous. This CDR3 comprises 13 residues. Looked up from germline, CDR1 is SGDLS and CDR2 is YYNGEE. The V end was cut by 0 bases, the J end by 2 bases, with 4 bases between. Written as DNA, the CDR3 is TGTGCCAGCAGCGTAGGACTCACAGATACGCAGTATTTT. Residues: CASSVGLTDTQYF.

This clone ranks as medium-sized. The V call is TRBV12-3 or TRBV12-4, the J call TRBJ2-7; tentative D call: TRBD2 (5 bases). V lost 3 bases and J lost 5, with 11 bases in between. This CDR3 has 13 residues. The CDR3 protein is CASSFQLGHEQYF. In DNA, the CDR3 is TGTGCCAGCAGTTTTCAACTAGGGCACGAGCAGTACTTC.